Sequencing of this T cell receptor beta chain was carried out in a study of shared clonotypes between healthy human individuals. Notes on the study in general: Generation probabilities were higher for clonotypes shared across all four sorted-subset donors than for unshared ones.

For every subset, genomic DNA was evenly distributed across several immunoSEQ plates. Here immunoSEQ multiplex PCR was the method, and the copy in TCRdb shows in-frame clones only, minus some. The sample records over a million clones, around 98% being singletons. Points on this clone: Its cognate antigen is unknown.

The clonotype originates from a man aged 30-40 years in good health. Sequencing was carried out using naive CD4+ T cells sorted from blood. This sample's subset: CD45RA+ positively selected.

CDR3 in DNA: TGTGCCAGCAGCGTAGAGGCGGGACCAGCCTACAATGAGCAGTTCTTC. This gives the protein CASSVEAGPAYNEQFF. V gene TRBV9 combines with J gene TRBJ2-1, with D possibly matching TRBD2 (6 bases). CDR3 length: 16 amino acids. Germline values: CDR1 SGDLS, CDR2 YYNGEE. Trimming shortened V by 0 bases and J by 2 bases, and 12 bases separated the two germline ends.